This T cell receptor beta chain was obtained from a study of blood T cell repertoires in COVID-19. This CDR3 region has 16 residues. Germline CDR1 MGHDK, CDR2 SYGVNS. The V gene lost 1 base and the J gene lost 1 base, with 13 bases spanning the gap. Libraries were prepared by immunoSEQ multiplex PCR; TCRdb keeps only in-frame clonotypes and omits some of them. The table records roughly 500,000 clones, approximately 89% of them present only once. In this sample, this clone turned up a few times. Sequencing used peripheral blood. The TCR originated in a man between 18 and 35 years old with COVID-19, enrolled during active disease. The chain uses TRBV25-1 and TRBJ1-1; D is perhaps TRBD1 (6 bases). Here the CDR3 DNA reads TGTGCCAGCAGTGAATCCAGGGGACGGAGGAACACTGAAGCTTTCTTT. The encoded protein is CASSESRGRRNTEAFF.